This TCR beta chain was documented in a study of persistence of HIV-infected CD4 T cells. Findings and limits, study-wide: Antigen-responding cells were enriched for degenerate expanded CDR3beta sequences.

This clone was observed a handful of times. The antigen is not known. The stimulus was an HIV-1 Gag 15-mer peptide pool, 0.8 to 1 ug/peptide/mL. CD40L-negative CD69-negative CD45RO-high memory CD4+ T cells were sorted as populations depleted of antigen-responding cells. For at least 4 years, plasma HIV-1 RNA was undetectable (<50 copies/mL). Donors had CD4+ T cell counts above 400 cells/uL and were CMV-seropositive. Sequencing used immunoSEQ version 4 in survey mode. Profiled with immunoSEQ multiplex PCR; TCRdb holds only in-frame clones, not every one. The data show roughly 32,000 clones, roughly 82% seen once. Germline V lookup: CDR1 MRHNA, CDR2 SNTAGT. The trim removed 2 bases at V and 7 bases at J, leaving 3 bases unmatched. This CDR3 has 13 residues.

The chain combines TRBV6-4 with TRBJ1-2; the match to TRBD1 covers 8 bases. The clonotype comes from an adult woman with HIV who was CMV-seropositive. The sample here was CD4+ T cells sorted from PBMCs after roughly 18-hour stimulation, taken from a patient who received antiretroviral therapy. The CDR3, as DNA: TGTGCCAGCAGTGACCAGGGGGCAGGTGGCTACACCTTC. This translates into CASSDQGAGGYTF.